This T cell receptor beta chain stems from a study of blood T cell repertoires in COVID-19. Overall study: COVID-19 samples, acute and convalescent, were from the United States, Italy and Spain. In each case, the material was cDNA or gDNA derived from T cells, B-cell-depleted T cells, or PBMCs.

Original handling: Amplifying reference gene primers gave estimates of nucleated cell counts. Sequencing was performed with immunoSEQ multiplex PCR; in TCRdb, only in-frame clones are kept and a portion is missing. That table is the source of V, J and clone size, and D and trimming were worked out from the DNA. The sample contains some 60,000 clones, more than 85% of which appear only once. V shed 5 bases, J shed 5 bases, and the junction held 14 bases outside the gene matches. The germline CDR1 and CDR2 sequences are SGHVS and FQNEAQ. The CDR3 totals 16 residues. The sample was peripheral blood. The chain couples TRBV7-8 to TRBJ1-1, with 7 bases that match TRBD1. The TCR comes from a human donor with active COVID-19. The donor label of this sample is uncertain. Written as DNA, the CDR3 is TGTGCCAGCAGCCAAGCCGACAGGGCCCGTTGGACTGAAGCTTTCTTT. Translation gives CASSQADRARWTEAFF. Drawing the rest from reference TRBV7-8 and TRBJ1-1, the complete variable domain is GAGVSQSPRYKVAKRGQDVALRCDPISGHVSLFWYQQALGQGPEFLTYFQNEAQLDKSGLPSDRFFAERPEGSVSTLKIQRTQQEDSAVYLCASSQADRARWTEAFFGQGTRLTVV.